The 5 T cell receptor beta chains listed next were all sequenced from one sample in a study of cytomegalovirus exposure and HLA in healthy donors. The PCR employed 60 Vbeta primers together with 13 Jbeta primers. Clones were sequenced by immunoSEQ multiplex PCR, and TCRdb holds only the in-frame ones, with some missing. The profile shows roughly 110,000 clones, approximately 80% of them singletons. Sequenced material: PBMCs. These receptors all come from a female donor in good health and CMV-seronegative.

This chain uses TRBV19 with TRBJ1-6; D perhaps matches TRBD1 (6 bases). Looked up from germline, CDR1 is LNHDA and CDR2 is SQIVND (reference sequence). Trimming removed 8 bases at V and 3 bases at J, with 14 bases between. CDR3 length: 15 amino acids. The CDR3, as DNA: TGTGCCAGTCGGATCACAGGGAGCTATAATTCACCCCTCCACTTT. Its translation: CASRITGSYNSPLHF.

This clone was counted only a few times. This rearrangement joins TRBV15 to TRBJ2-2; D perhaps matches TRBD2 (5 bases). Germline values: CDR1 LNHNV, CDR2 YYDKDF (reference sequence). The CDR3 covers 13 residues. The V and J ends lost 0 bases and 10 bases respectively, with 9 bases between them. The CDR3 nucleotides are TGTGCCACCAGCAGAGATCGGGGTGAGGAGCTGTTTTTT. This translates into CATSRDRGEELFF. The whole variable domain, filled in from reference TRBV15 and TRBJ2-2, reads DAMVIQNPRYQVTQFGKPVTLSCSQTLNHNVMYWYQQKSSQAPKLLFHYYDKDFNNEADTPDNFQSRRPNTSFCFLDIRSPGLGDTAMYLCATSRDRGEELFFGEGSRLTVL.

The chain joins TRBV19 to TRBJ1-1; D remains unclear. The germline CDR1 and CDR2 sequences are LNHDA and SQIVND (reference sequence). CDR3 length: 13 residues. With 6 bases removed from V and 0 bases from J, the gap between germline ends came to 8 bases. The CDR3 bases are TGTGCCAGTAGCCCCACGGTGAACACTGAAGCTTTCTTT. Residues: CASSPTVNTEAFF.

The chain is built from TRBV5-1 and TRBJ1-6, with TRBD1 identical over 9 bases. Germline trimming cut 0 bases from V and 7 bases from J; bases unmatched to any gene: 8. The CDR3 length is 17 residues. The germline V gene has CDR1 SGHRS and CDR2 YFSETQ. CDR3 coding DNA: TGCGCCAGCAGCTTGGTTCCCCCCGGGACAGGGAATTCACCCCTCCACTTT. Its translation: CASSLVPPGTGNSPLHF.

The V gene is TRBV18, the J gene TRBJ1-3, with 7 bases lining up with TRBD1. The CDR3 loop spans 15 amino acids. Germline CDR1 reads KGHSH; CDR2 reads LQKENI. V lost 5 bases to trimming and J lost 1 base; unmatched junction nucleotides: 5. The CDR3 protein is CASSAGTVSGNTIYF. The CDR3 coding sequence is TGTGCCAGCTCAGCGGGGACAGTGTCTGGAAACACCATATATTTT.